The 14 T cell receptor beta chains below all came from one sample that was sequenced in a study of molecular identifiers for immune sequencing clone quantification. TCRdb called the PCR reads again in MiXCR, with one record for every CDR3 protein. The table records approximately 590,000 distinct CDR3 sequences, 25% of them present only once. The sample comprised naive CD8+ T cells from blood, with Jurkat cell RNA spiked in. The subset was: FACS-sorted CD8+CD4-CCR7+CD45RA+ naive T cells. These receptors were taken from a human donor in good health. Some libraries in this study had Jurkat cell RNA spiked in.

As for this clonotype: One end of the junction varies from germline; a read error may be responsible. V and J are TRBV27 and TRBJ1-1, with 7 bases matching TRBD1. Germline V gene sequence: CDR1 MNHEY, CDR2 SMNVEV (reference sequence). The CDR3 has 11 residues. CDR3 residues: CAVRGDTEGFF. The DNA for the CDR3 is TGTGCCGTCAGGGGGGACACTGAAGGTTTCTTT.

This clonotype was counted at least ten times. The chain employs TRBV7-9 and TRBJ1-1, with 9 bases lining up with TRBD1. The J segment lost 8 bases and the V segment lost 5 bases, leaving 6 bases of the junction unmatched. CDR3 size: 13 residues. CDR1 SEHNR and CDR2 FQNEAQ come from the germline V gene (reference sequence). The CDR3 is CASSPRDRVEAFF. CDR3 nucleotide sequence: TGTGCCAGCAGCCCGAGGGACAGGGTAGAAGCTTTCTTT. The full variable domain, in which reference TRBV7-9 and TRBJ1-1 provide the parts outside the CDR3, is DTGVSQNPRHKITKRGQNVTFRCDPISEHNRLYWYRQTLGQGPEFLTYFQNEAQLEKSRLLSDRFSAERPKGSFSTLEIQRTEQGDSAMYLCASSPRDRVEAFFGQGTRLTVV.

The chain employs TRBV20-1 and TRBJ1-5, with D maybe TRBD1 (5 bases). The V and J ends lost 0 bases and 0 bases respectively, with 15 bases between them. Germline V gives CDR1 DFQATT, CDR2 SNEGSKA (reference sequence). CDR3 length: 17 amino acids. The CDR3 DNA sequence: TGCAGTGCTAGAGAGGCGACAGAGTCTTATAGCAATCAGCCCCAGCATTTT. It specifies CSAREATESYSNQPQHF.

This clonotype was observed many times. The J gene is TRBJ2-3, the V gene TRBV6-2 or TRBV6-3, with 7 bases lining up with TRBD2. This CDR3 spans 16 amino acids. Trimming cost V 1 base and J 0 bases; bases outside gene matches: 4. Germline V gene lookup returns CDR1 MNHEY and CDR2 SVGEGT. This CDR3 reads CASSYLASGSTDTQYF. In DNA, the CDR3 is TGTGCCAGCAGTTACTTGGCTAGCGGCAGCACAGATACGCAGTATTTT.

The gene calls are TRBV19 and TRBJ2-1, with D perhaps TRBD2 (5 bases). Trimming removed 2 bases from V and 7 bases from J, with 9 bases in between. The CDR3 covers 13 residues. Germline CDR1 LNHDA, CDR2 SQIVND (reference sequence). This chain's CDR3 is CASSILSGNEQFF. The CDR3, as DNA: TGTGCCAGTAGTATATTAAGCGGTAATGAGCAGTTCTTC.

Remarks on this clonotype: No conserved phenylalanine or tryptophan ends this CDR3, so it is likely a read error. It is unclear where the CDR3 begins or ends on the DNA, so no DNA is shown, and the CDR3 is as TCRdb lists it. V usage is TRBV4-3 and J usage is TRBJ1-3; TRBD1, the table's D call, was not compared with the DNA. The CDR3 length is 17 residues, termini included. Germline V lookup: CDR1 LGHNA, CDR2 YSLEER. The CDR3 protein is CASSQDPRGLGGNTVYL.

At least ten counts were recorded for this clonotype. This rearrangement joins TRBV12-3 or TRBV12-4 to TRBJ2-1; 12 positions agree with TRBD2. The CDR3 runs 13 residues. Germline trimming cut 10 bases from V and 4 bases from J; bases unmatched to any gene: 2. CDR3 residues: CANGLAGYNEQFF. The CDR3 coding sequence is TGTGCCAACGGACTAGCGGGATACAATGAGCAGTTCTTC.

This clonotype came up many times. The rearrangement links TRBV6-1 to TRBJ2-4, with D uncertain. The ends were cut back, 6 bases at V and 3 bases at J, with 3 bases in the middle. Germline values: CDR1 MNHNS, CDR2 SASEGT. The CDR3 covers 11 residues. In DNA, the CDR3 is TGTGCCAGCAGGGGCAAAAACATTCAGTACTTC. Protein sequence: CASRGKNIQYF.

This chain connects TRBV9 to TRBJ2-7; D is tentatively TRBD1 or TRBD2 (6 bases each). Trimming stripped 4 bases from V and 3 bases from J, with 17 bases between. Germline V gene lookup returns CDR1 SGDLS and CDR2 YYNGEE. The CDR3 covers 15 residues. As DNA, the CDR3 is TGTGCCAGCAGCTATATGACGGGGGCGAACTACGAGCAGTACTTC. Protein product: CASSYMTGANYEQYF. The entire variable domain, with the rest obtained from reference TRBV9 and TRBJ2-7, is as follows: DSGVTQTPKHLITATGQRVTLRCSPRSGDLSVYWYQQSLDQGLQFLIQYYNGEERAKGNILERFSAQQFPDLHSELNLSSLELGDSALYFCASSYMTGANYEQYFGPGTRLTVT.

This clonotype occurred a few times. The J gene is TRBJ2-1, the V gene TRBV27, with 7 nucleotides matching TRBD2. The length of the CDR3 is 14 residues. With V trimmed by 7 bases and J by 10 bases, 13 bases remained unmatched. Per the germline V gene, CDR1 is MNHEY and CDR2 is SMNVEV (reference sequence). CDR3 amino acids: CASTRGIGGGEQFF. DNA of the CDR3: TGTGCCAGCACCCGAGGTATTGGGGGAGGGGAGCAGTTCTTC.

A remark on this clonotype: This may arise from a read error, as a much more abundant clone is one base away. The chain employs TRBV30 and TRBJ1-2, with TRBD1 identical over 7 bases. Germline V gene data show CDR1 as GTSNPN and CDR2 as SVGIG (reference sequence). This CDR3 is 15 amino acids long. The CDR3 here is CAWSGWTGIDYGCTF. CDR3 nucleotides: TGTGCCTGGAGTGGGTGGACAGGTATAGACTATGGCTGCACCTTC.

Ten or more counts support this clonotype. The chain is built from TRBV24-1 and TRBJ2-1; the match to TRBD1 covers 7 bases. V was pared by 3 bases and J by 2 bases, with 3 bases of the junction left unmatched. This CDR3 is built from 15 residues. The germline V gene has CDR1 KGHDR and CDR2 SFDVKD. The CDR3 protein is CATSDEQGPYNEQFF. The CDR3 DNA sequence: TGTGCCACCAGTGATGAACAGGGGCCCTACAATGAGCAGTTCTTC.

The rearrangement uses TRBV4-1 and TRBJ1-1; D gene uncertain. The V gene's germline CDR1 is MGHRA and CDR2 YSYEKL. V dropped 2 bases and J dropped 4 bases, with 17 bases sitting between them. The CDR3 covers 16 residues. The CDR3, as DNA: TGCGCCAGCAGCCAAACCGGGCTCCCCCCGACCACTGAAGCTTTCTTT. This gives the protein CASSQTGLPPTTEAFF.

This clonotype was counted between two and nine times. The chain uses TRBV12-3 or TRBV12-4 and TRBJ2-3; TRBD2 matches 10 bases. The CDR3 contains 15 residues. Losses at the gene ends were 4 bases for V and 11 bases for J; bases not matched to a gene: 12. The CDR3 DNA sequence: TGTGCCAGCAGTTGGGGGATTTTGGTAGCGGGGGGGCAGTATTTT. It specifies CASSWGILVAGGQYF.